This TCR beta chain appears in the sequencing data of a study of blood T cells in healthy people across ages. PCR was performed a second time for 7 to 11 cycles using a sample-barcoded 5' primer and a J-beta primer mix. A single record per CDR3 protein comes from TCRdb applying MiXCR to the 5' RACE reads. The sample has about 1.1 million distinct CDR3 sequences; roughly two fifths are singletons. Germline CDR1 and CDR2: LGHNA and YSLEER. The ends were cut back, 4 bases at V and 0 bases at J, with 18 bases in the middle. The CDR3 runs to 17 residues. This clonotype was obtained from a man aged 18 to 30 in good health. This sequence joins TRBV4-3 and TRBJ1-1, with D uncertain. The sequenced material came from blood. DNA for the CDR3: TGCGCCAGCAGCCGGGGTTCCCCCCGCACAGTGAACACTGAAGCTTTCTTT. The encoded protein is CASSRGSPRTVNTEAFF.